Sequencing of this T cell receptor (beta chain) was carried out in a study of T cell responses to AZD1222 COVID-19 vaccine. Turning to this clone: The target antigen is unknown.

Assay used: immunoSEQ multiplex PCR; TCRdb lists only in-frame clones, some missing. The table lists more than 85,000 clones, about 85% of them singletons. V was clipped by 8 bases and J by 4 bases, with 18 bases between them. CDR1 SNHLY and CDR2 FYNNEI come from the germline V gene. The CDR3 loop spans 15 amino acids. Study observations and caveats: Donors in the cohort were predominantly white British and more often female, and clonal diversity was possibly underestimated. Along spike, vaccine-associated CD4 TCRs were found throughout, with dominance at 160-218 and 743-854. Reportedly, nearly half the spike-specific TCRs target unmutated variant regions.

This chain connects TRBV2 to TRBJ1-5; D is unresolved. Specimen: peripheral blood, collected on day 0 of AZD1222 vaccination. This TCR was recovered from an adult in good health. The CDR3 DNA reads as TGTGCCAGCGGAAATACGGACGGACGAAATCAGCCCCAGCATTTT. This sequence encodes CASGNTDGRNQPQHF.